The 25 T cell receptor beta chains below all came from one sample that was sequenced in a study of regulatory T cells in long-lasting Graves disease. Building the TCR beta libraries relied on iRepertoire HTBI primers, and CDR3 regions underwent Arm-PCR. One entry per CDR3 protein results from TCRdb running MiXCR on the multiplex PCR reads. The sample contains 550,000 to 700,000 distinct CDR3 sequences, about 16% of which appear only once. Specified time point: newly diagnosed GD, antithyroid drugs for less than 3 months. The TCR library used RNA extracted from PBMCs. These data were also filed under a second study, of T cells in Graves' hyperthyroidism and ophthalmopathy.

Specimen: peripheral blood mononuclear cells (PBMCs), collected at new diagnosis, from a patient treated with antithyroid drugs. The receptors were sampled from a man aged 18 to 29 with Graves disease.

The chain has TRBV6-9 and TRBJ1-2; TRBD1 is a possible D gene (6 bases). V was clipped by 3 bases and J by 4 bases, with 12 bases between them. CDR3 length: 14 amino acids. Per the germline V gene, CDR1 is MNHGY and CDR2 is SVAAGI. CDR3 nucleotides: TGTGCCAGCAGTTACCGGGACAACTTCTATGGCTACACCTTC. It codes for CASSYRDNFYGYTF.

This clonotype was counted ten times or more. The chain is built from TRBV12-5 and TRBJ2-1; the match to TRBD2 covers 12 bases. Germline V lookup: CDR1 LGHNT, CDR2 FRNRAP. The CDR3 length is 17 residues. The V gene end was trimmed by 3 bases and the J gene end by 5 bases; junction bases not matched to a gene: 8. The CDR3 is CASGLSLAGGTHNEQFF. CDR3 coding DNA: TGTGCTAGTGGTTTAAGCCTAGCGGGAGGGACGCACAATGAGCAGTTCTTC.

There are a few counts of this clonotype. The chain employs TRBV9 and TRBJ1-1, with D perhaps matching TRBD1 (6 bases). There are 12 residues in the CDR3. The germline CDR1 and CDR2 sequences are SGDLS and YYNGEE. V lost 0 bases and J 11 bases, leaving 11 bases between the germline ends. Here the CDR3 DNA reads TGTGCCAGCAGCGTAGAGGGGGGGGACGCTTTCTTT. Protein: CASSVEGGDAFF.

J is TRBJ2-7 and V is TRBV30; 9 bases match TRBD2. The CDR3 has 15 amino acids. Losses at the gene ends were 3 bases for V and 9 bases for J; bases not matched to a gene: 15. Germline lookup yields CDR1 GTSNPN and CDR2 SVGIG (reference sequence). Here the CDR3 DNA reads TGTGCCTGGAGGGGGATGGTAGCGGGAGCCGTCGGGCAGTACTTC. Amino acid sequence: CAWRGMVAGAVGQYF. Combining the CDR3 with reference TRBV30 and TRBJ2-7 gives the whole variable domain SQTIHQWPATLVQPVGSPLSLECTVEGTSNPNLYWYRQAAGRGLQLLFYSVGIGQISSEVPQNLSASRPQDRQFILSSKKLLLSDSGFYLCAWRGMVAGAVGQYFGPGTRLTVT.

This clonotype was recorded many times. The junction departs from germline at one end; a sequencing error may be responsible. The V and J genes are TRBV7-9 and TRBJ2-5, with a tentative D call TRBD2 (7 bases). CDR1 and CDR2 (germline): SEHNR, FQNEAQ (reference sequence). The CDR3 is 13 residues long. CDR3 sequence (DNA): TGTGCCAGCAGCGAAGGGGGGGACGAGACCCAGTACTTT. This translates into CASSEGGDETQYF.

This clonotype was recorded at least ten times. The chain recombines TRBV7-2 with TRBJ2-3; TRBD2 matches 7 bases. The length of the CDR3 is 16 residues. Per the germline V gene, CDR1 is SGHTA and CDR2 is FQGNSA. V lost 5 bases to trimming and J lost 0 bases; unmatched junction nucleotides: 8. Here the CDR3 reads CASSPSSSGSTDTQYF. As DNA, the CDR3 is TGTGCCAGCAGCCCTAGCTCTAGCGGAAGCACAGATACGCAGTATTTT.

This clonotype was picked up a small number of times. The genes are TRBV10-3 and TRBJ2-3; 7 nucleotides line up with TRBD2. V shed 8 bases and J 2 bases; nucleotides not matched to a gene: 4. This CDR3 is built from 13 residues. Germline V gene lookup returns CDR1 ENHRY and CDR2 SYGVKD. This CDR3 reads CAIAGVSTDTQYF. The CDR3 DNA follows: TGTGCCATCGCGGGAGTGTCCACAGATACGCAGTATTTT.

This clonotype was counted only a few times. The chain recombines TRBV7-9 with TRBJ1-5; the D gene is possibly TRBD1 (5 bases). From germline, CDR1 is SEHNR and CDR2 FQNEAQ (reference sequence). V lost 0 bases and J 2 bases, leaving 20 bases between the germline ends. This CDR3 has 19 residues. The CDR3 protein is CASSLAPSWGERCNQPQHF. As DNA, the CDR3 is TGTGCCAGCAGCTTAGCCCCGTCTTGGGGGGAAAGGTGCAATCAGCCCCAGCATTTT.

This clonotype was counted ten times or more. The V gene is TRBV5-6, the J gene TRBJ2-7; the D gene is possibly TRBD1 (6 bases). This CDR3 has 16 amino acids. Trimming removed 0 bases from V and 2 bases from J, with 15 bases in between. Germline CDR1 is SGHDT and CDR2 is YYEEEE. The DNA of the CDR3 is TGTGCCAGCAGCTTGGGGTGGGCAGGGGCCCCCTACGAGCAGTACTTC. Protein sequence: CASSLGWAGAPYEQYF. Full variable domain (outside the CDR3, taken from reference TRBV5-6 and TRBJ2-7): DAGVTQSPTHLIKTRGQQVTLRCSPKSGHDTVSWYQQALGQGPQFIFQYYEEEERQRGNFPDRFSGHQFPNYSSELNVNALLLGDSALYLCASSLGWAGAPYEQYFGPGTRLTVT.

This clonotype was seen a handful of times. This chain connects TRBV7-9 to TRBJ2-5; the D gene is possibly TRBD2 (7 bases). The germline V gene encodes CDR1 SEHNR and CDR2 FQNEAQ (reference sequence). The CDR3 has 16 residues. Between the trimmed V and J ends, which lost 5 bases and 3 bases, there was a span of 19 bases. The CDR3 is CASSSVKLGGEETQYF. For the CDR3, the DNA is TGTGCCAGCAGCAGCGTGAAACTAGGGGGGGAAGAGACCCAGTACTTC.

This sequence joins TRBV4-1 and TRBJ1-1, with D possibly being TRBD1 (5 bases). This CDR3 is 15 amino acids long. The ends were cut back, 3 bases at V and 5 bases at J, with 16 bases in the middle. Germline assignment: CDR1 MGHRA and CDR2 YSYEKL. The CDR3 DNA reads as TGCGCCAGCAGCCAGAGTATTCAGGGTCTAACTGAAGCTTTCTTT. Its translation: CASSQSIQGLTEAFF.

A few counts support this clonotype. This chain uses TRBV7-9 with TRBJ1-5; tentatively, D is TRBD1 (5 bases). CDR3 length equals 14 residues. V dropped 5 bases and J dropped 6 bases, with 14 bases sitting between them. Per germline, CDR1 SEHNR and CDR2 FQNEAQ (reference sequence). The CDR3 sequence: CASSPGGIGQPQHF. CDR3 DNA: TGTGCCAGCAGCCCCGGGGGGATCGGTCAGCCCCAGCATTTT.

The chain uses TRBV3-1 and TRBJ2-7, with 8 bases lining up with TRBD2. The ends lost 7 bases at V and 5 bases at J; junction bases unmatched: 7. Germline loops: CDR1 LGHDT, CDR2 YNNKEL (reference sequence). This CDR3 spans 13 amino acids. Here the CDR3 reads CASTSAGGNEQYF. CDR3 nucleotides: TGTGCCAGCACATCGGCGGGAGGTAACGAGCAGTACTTC.

This clonotype was detected a few times. The chain recombines TRBV6-1 with TRBJ2-7, with TRBD2 matching over 12 bases. Trimming removed 2 bases from V and 7 bases from J; junction bases left unmatched: 9. The germline CDR1 and CDR2 sequences are MNHNS and SASEGT. CDR3 length equals 16 residues. In nucleotides, the CDR3 is TGTGCCAGCAGTGAACCGGGACTAGCGGGTAGAAGGGAGCAGTACTTC. It codes for CASSEPGLAGRREQYF.

This clonotype was detected many times. The V gene is TRBV9, the J gene TRBJ2-7; 10 nucleotides align to TRBD1. The J segment lost 3 bases and the V segment lost 4 bases, leaving 4 bases of the junction unmatched. CDR3 size: 14 residues. The V gene's germline CDR1 is SGDLS and CDR2 YYNGEE. The CDR3 coding sequence is TGTGCCAGCAGCCCGGGACAGGGGAACTACGAGCAGTACTTC. As protein: CASSPGQGNYEQYF.

The chain carries TRBV19 and TRBJ2-1; TRBD2 agrees at 8 bases. This CDR3 region has 14 residues. The germline gives CDR1 LNHDA, CDR2 SQIVND (reference sequence). V lost 7 bases to trimming and J lost 8 bases; unmatched junction nucleotides: 10. Here the CDR3 reads CASKRGPVSDEQFF. In DNA form, the CDR3 reads TGTGCCAGTAAGCGGGGGCCCGTTTCCGATGAGCAGTTCTTC.

This clonotype was seen repeatedly, ten times or more. The gene calls are TRBV2 and TRBJ1-5, with a tentative D call TRBD1 (6 bases). The CDR3 length is 15 residues. V lost 1 base and J 2 bases, leaving 9 bases between the germline ends. The germline CDR1 and CDR2 sequences are SNHLY and FYNNEI. In DNA, the CDR3 is TGTGCCAGCAGTGAAGAGGGGGGGGGCAATCAGCCCCAGCATTTT. This codes for CASSEEGGGNQPQHF.

Of note for this clonotype: One end of the junction is discordant with germline, which a read error may explain. This chain connects TRBV18 to TRBJ1-1; D is perhaps TRBD1 (6 bases). The V gene's germline CDR1 is KGHSH and CDR2 LQKENI. CDR3 length equals 15 residues. The chain's CDR3 is CASSPSGQANTGAFF. CDR3 bases: TGTGCCAGCTCACCCTCGGGACAAGCGAACACTGGAGCTTTCTTT.

Many counts were recorded for this clonotype. V usage is TRBV11-2 and J usage is TRBJ2-1, with 10 bases aligning to TRBD2. Trimming took 5 bases from V and 10 from J; bases not matched to a gene: 17. The CDR3 runs 17 residues. The germline gives CDR1 SGHAT, CDR2 FQNNGV. CDR3 DNA sequence: TGTGCCAGCAGCCCGCTTCCGCGCCTAGCGGGAGTTGGGGAGCAGTTCTTC. Translation gives CASSPLPRLAGVGEQFF.

There are many counts of this clonotype. This sequence joins TRBV5-1 and TRBJ2-3; 8 bases are a match to TRBD1. V lost 2 bases to trimming and J lost 5 bases; unmatched junction nucleotides: 1. Germline assignment: CDR1 SGHRS and CDR2 YFSETQ. This CDR3 has 13 amino acids. The CDR3 nucleotides read TGCGCCAGCAGCTTACAGGGGGAAGATACGCAGTATTTT. This gives the protein CASSLQGEDTQYF.

To note about this clonotype: This may arise from a read error, as a much more abundant clone is one base away. This chain connects TRBV3-1 to TRBJ2-6; 12 nucleotides align to TRBD1. CDR3 length: 18 residues. Germline V CDR1 and CDR2: LGHDT, YNNKEL (reference sequence). CDR3 amino acids: CASNKPGQGAAGANVPTF. CDR3 sequence (DNA): TGTGCCAGCAATAAGCCGGGACAGGGGGCAGCTGGGGCCAACGTCCCGACTTTC.

This clonotype was seen ten or more times. The chain recombines TRBV11-2 with TRBJ2-7; D gene uncertain. In germline, CDR1 is SGHAT, CDR2 FQNNGV. This CDR3 spans 11 amino acids. V was cut by 4 bases and J by 7 bases, with 8 bases left in between. The DNA for the CDR3 is TGTGCCAGCAGCTCTCCCCGGGAGCAGTACTTC. Protein: CASSSPREQYF.

This clonotype has a handful of counts. The chain couples TRBV20-1 to TRBJ2-1; 10 bases line up with TRBD2. This CDR3 contains 17 residues. The trim removed 2 bases at V and 2 bases at J, leaving 9 bases unmatched. Germline-derived CDR1 and CDR2 are DFQATT and SNEGSKA (reference sequence). The CDR3 loop reads CSARKPSGRAPYNEQFF. CDR3 DNA: TGCAGTGCTAGAAAACCAAGCGGGAGGGCCCCCTACAATGAGCAGTTCTTC.

This clonotype was detected ten times or more. The chain combines TRBV29-1 with TRBJ2-1; 11 positions agree with TRBD2. V lost 6 bases to trimming and J lost 1 base; unmatched junction nucleotides: 2. The CDR3 contains 14 residues. Per germline, CDR1 SQVTM and CDR2 ANQGSEA. The CDR3, as DNA: TGCAGCGTAACTAGCGGGAGATCCTACAATGAGCAGTTCTTC. Its protein product is CSVTSGRSYNEQFF.

This clonotype was seen at least ten times. The gene calls are TRBV7-8 and TRBJ2-3; D is ambiguous. The length of the CDR3 is 13 residues. With 1 base removed from V and 5 bases from J, the gap between germline ends came to 7 bases. Germline V gives CDR1 SGHVS, CDR2 FQNEAQ. CDR3 protein: CASSLEAQDTQYF. The CDR3 DNA reads as TGTGCCAGCAGCTTAGAGGCTCAAGATACGCAGTATTTT.